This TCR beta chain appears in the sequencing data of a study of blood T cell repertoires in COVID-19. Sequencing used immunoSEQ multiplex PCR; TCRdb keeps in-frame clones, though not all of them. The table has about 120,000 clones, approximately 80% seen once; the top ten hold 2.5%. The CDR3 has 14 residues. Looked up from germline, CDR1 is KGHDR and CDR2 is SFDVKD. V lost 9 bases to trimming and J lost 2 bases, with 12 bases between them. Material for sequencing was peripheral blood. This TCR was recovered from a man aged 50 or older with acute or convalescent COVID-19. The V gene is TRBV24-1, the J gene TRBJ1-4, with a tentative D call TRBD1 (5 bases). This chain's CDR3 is CATFSRGTNEKLFF. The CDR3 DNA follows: TGTGCCACCTTTTCGCGGGGGACTAATGAAAAACTGTTTTTT.